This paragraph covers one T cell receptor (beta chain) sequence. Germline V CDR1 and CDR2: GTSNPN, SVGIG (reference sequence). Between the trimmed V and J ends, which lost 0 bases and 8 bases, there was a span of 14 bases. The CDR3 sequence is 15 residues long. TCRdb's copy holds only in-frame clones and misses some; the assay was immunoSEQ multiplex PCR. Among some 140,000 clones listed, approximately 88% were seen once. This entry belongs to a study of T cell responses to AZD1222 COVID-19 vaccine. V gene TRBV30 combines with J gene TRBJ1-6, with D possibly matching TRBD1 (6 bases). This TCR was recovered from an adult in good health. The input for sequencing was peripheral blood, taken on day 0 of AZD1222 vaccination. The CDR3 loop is CAWSVGGLWDSPLHF. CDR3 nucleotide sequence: TGTGCCTGGAGTGTAGGGGGGCTGTGGGATTCACCCCTCCACTTT.